This T cell receptor (beta chain) appears in the sequencing data of a study of molecular identifiers for immune sequencing clone quantification. As for the study in general: In replicates, the authors split RNA from approximately 20,000 or 100,000 naive CD8 cells five ways and sequenced four. Study findings and constraints: Among effectors, clones above 20 RNA copies held over 98% of molecules; among naive cells, under 1%.

TCRdb reanalysed the PCR reads using MiXCR and keeps one entry per CDR3 protein. Of a few hundred thousand distinct CDR3 sequences listed, roughly a quarter are singletons. The table lists this clonotype with a few counts. Antigen specificity is unknown. The receptor's source is a human donor in good health. Some libraries in this study had Jurkat cell RNA spiked in. Sequencing used naive CD8+ T cells from blood, with Jurkat cell RNA spiked in. Subset denoted: FACS-sorted CD8+CD4-CCR7+CD45RA+ naive T cells.

In nucleotides, the CDR3 is TGCGCCAGCAGCCAAGATCAAGGGCTAGTTAGCACAGATACGCAGTATTTT. This sequence encodes CASSQDQGLVSTDTQYF. The V gene is TRBV4-3, the J gene TRBJ2-3; D unclear. Trimming left V 0 bases short and J 0 bases short, with 13 bases between. The germline CDR1 and CDR2 sequences are LGHNA and YSLEER. This CDR3 spans 17 amino acids.